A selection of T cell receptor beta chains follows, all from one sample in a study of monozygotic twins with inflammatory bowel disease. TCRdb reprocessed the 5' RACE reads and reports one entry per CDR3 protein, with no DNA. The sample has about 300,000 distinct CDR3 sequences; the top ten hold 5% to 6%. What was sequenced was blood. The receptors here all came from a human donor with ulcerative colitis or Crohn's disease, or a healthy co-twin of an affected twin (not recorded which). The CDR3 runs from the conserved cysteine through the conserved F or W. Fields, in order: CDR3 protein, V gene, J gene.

CASSEAVQGWSPLHF	TRBV2	TRBJ1-6
CASSEVAGATGELFF	TRBV2	TRBJ2-2
CSASPRGLSYEQYF	TRBV20-1	TRBJ2-7
CASSPRTSGVTDTQYF	TRBV3-1	TRBJ2-3
CASSLLSGYTGELFF	TRBV5-1	TRBJ2-2
CSIRGLVTADTDTQYF	TRBV29-1	TRBJ2-3
CASSDSKTGDTEAFF	TRBV6-4	TRBJ1-1
CASSVAQGAHEQFF	TRBV7-2	TRBJ2-1
CASSLSGHQGEAFF	TRBV5-1	TRBJ1-1
CASSQAPVQETQYF	TRBV3-1	TRBJ2-5
CASSLAGDPGGELFF	TRBV5-1	TRBJ2-2
CASRSGTGGDFGPNQPQHF	TRBV6-2/TRBV6-3	TRBJ1-5
CASISGGQGYEQYF	TRBV28	TRBJ2-7
CSARDLREGPYEQYF	TRBV20-1	TRBJ2-7
CASSERTGDNSPLHF	TRBV7-9	TRBJ1-6
CASSPLTGLSYNEQFF	TRBV14	TRBJ2-1
CASSANSGQGAYEQYF	TRBV7-6	TRBJ2-7
CASSLEQHYEQYF	TRBV5-1	TRBJ2-7
CASKRTSANEQFF	TRBV12-3/TRBV12-4	TRBJ2-1
CASLGTHDQPQHF	TRBV19	TRBJ1-5
CASSYYTTNTEAFF	TRBV6-6	TRBJ1-1
CSVATPGTRMETQYF	TRBV29-1	TRBJ2-5
CAIRIGLAENYEQYF	TRBV10-3	TRBJ2-7
CASSVLSVNEQFF	TRBV5-1	TRBJ2-1
CASILQGAYEQFF	TRBV6-2/TRBV6-3	TRBJ2-1
CSASRGESPLHF	TRBV20-1	TRBJ1-6
CATSDTDREDTQYF	TRBV24-1	TRBJ2-3
CASSPPGPRLDTQYF	TRBV7-2	TRBJ2-3
CSARKPAGGINEQFF	TRBV20-1	TRBJ2-1
CASSTGGRGDTQYF	TRBV28	TRBJ2-3
CAIPGTGLREQYF	TRBV7-9	TRBJ2-7
CASSLEGQLHYEQYF	TRBV7-6	TRBJ2-7
CASSRQGAFYEQYF	TRBV12-3/TRBV12-4	TRBJ2-7
CAWTPWSGGSTQYF	TRBV30	TRBJ2-3
CSVSSLGFGGRGSNTGELFF	TRBV29-1	TRBJ2-2
CSARFPAGDTDTQYF	TRBV20-1	TRBJ2-3
CATSSPTGNNEKLFF	TRBV15	TRBJ1-4
CASSGLAGTGITYEQYF	TRBV7-7	TRBJ2-7
CASSLLSGTARTDTQYF	TRBV11-2	TRBJ2-3
CASSQDTNTGELFF	TRBV4-3	TRBJ2-2
CSARAQNTEAFF	TRBV20-1	TRBJ1-1
CASTPGTQAYNEQFF	TRBV21-1	TRBJ2-1
CSASNSGGSFGTGELFF	TRBV20-1	TRBJ2-2
CASSLDRNNSPLHF	TRBV12-3/TRBV12-4	TRBJ1-6
CASAPQGGDTQYF	TRBV5-1	TRBJ2-3
CSVEDPNRGNTGELFF	TRBV29-1	TRBJ2-2
CAISESGQGAIEQYF	TRBV10-3	TRBJ2-7
CASSLSPSGLVEQYF	TRBV27	TRBJ2-7